A selection of T cell receptor beta chains follows, all from one sample in a study of control samples from healthy donors and cancer patients. Generated by immunoSEQ multiplex PCR, the TCRdb table keeps only in-frame clones and is missing some. The sample lists about 86,000 clones, roughly 89% occurring once. Sequenced sample: PBMCs. These receptors were collected from a woman aged 50 to 60 with colorectal cancer. Each CDR3 is given with its conserved first and last residue. D genes are given only for firm matches. The size field is filled for only some rows; it gives once, few, many or a size class.

TRBJ1-1	TRBV29-1	-	-	TGCAGTGTACTTAGGACATTTAATGAAGCTTTCTTT	CSVLRTFNEAFF
TRBJ1-1	TRBV14	-	-	TGTGCCAGCAGCCAATTAGTTACACCTAACACTGAAGCTTTCTTT	CASSQLVTPNTEAFF
TRBJ1-2	TRBV7-2	-	-	TGTGCCAGCAGCTCCGCGCAGGGGAGTAAGGGCTACACCTTC	CASSSAQGSKGYTF
TRBJ2-1	TRBV9	-	-	TGTGCCAGCACCCCCCCGTTGGGGGAAAACTACAATGAGCAGTTCTTC	CASTPPLGENYNEQFF
TRBJ1-2	TRBV28	TRBD1	-	TGTGCCAGCAGCCCCTCGGACAGGGACGGCGGCTACACCTTC	CASSPSDRDGGYTF
TRBJ2-1	TRBV2	-	-	TGTGCCAGCAGTGATGAGACGGGGTCTCACAATGAGCAGTTCTTC	CASSDETGSHNEQFF
TRBJ2-5	TRBV3-1/TRBV3-2	-	-	TGTGCCAGCAGCTCAAAGACTAGATTTGGGGAGACCCAGTACTTC	CASSSKTRFGETQYF
TRBJ1-4	TRBV29-1	TRBD1	-	TGCAGCGGGACAGGGGTGGGTGAAAAACTGTTTTTT	CSGTGVGEKLFF
TRBJ1-2	TRBV9	TRBD1	-	TGTGCCAGCAGCGTAGACGAGGGGGCGGGAGGCTACACCTTC	CASSVDEGAGGYTF
TRBJ2-5	TRBV18	-	-	TGTGCCAGCTCACGGGCGAATTCAGGGGACCAAGAGACCCAGTACTTC	CASSRANSGDQETQYF
TRBJ1-1	TRBV21-1	-	-	TGTGCCAGCGAACCATTGGGACGGAGTTTGAACACTGAAGCTTTCTTT	CASEPLGRSLNTEAFF
TRBJ2-5	TRBV6-2/TRBV6-3	-	-	TGTGCCAGCAGTAGAATAGCGCAGGGGCTAGGAGAGACCCAGTACTTC	CASSRIAQGLGETQYF
TRBJ1-1	TRBV12-3/TRBV12-4	-	-	TGTGCCAGCAGGCTCACAGGGATCACTGAAGCTTTCTTT	CASRLTGITEAFF
TRBJ2-3	TRBV7-2	-	-	TGTGCCAGCAGCTTAAACTCCCCTAGCACAGATACGCAGTATTTT	CASSLNSPSTDTQYF
TRBJ2-3	TRBV9	TRBD2	-	TGTGCCAGCAGCGCGCCCCGGGGACTAGCGGGCTTCACAGATACGCAGTATTTT	CASSAPRGLAGFTDTQYF
TRBJ2-2	TRBV29-1	-	-	TGCAGCGTTAGGGGCGGACAGTCCACCGGGGAGCTGTTTTTT	CSVRGGQSTGELFF
TRBJ2-2	TRBV24-1	TRBD1	-	TGTGCCACCAGTCCTCCGGGACAGGACACCGGGGAGCTGTTTTTT	CATSPPGQDTGELFF
TRBJ2-3	TRBV14	-	few	TGTGCCAGCAGCCAAGGGACAGATACGCAGTATTTT	CASSQGTDTQYF
TRBJ2-5	TRBV7-3	-	-	TGTGCCAGCAGCCCGGCTAGGTCCGAGACCCAGTACTTC	CASSPARSETQYF
TRBJ1-2	TRBV27	-	few	TGTGCCAGCACCCCTGTGGGCTCTAACTATGGCTACACCTTC	CASTPVGSNYGYTF
TRBJ2-5	TRBV19	-	-	TGTGCCAGTAGTATAGGTGGCCGGGAGACCCAGTACTTC	CASSIGGRETQYF
TRBJ1-6	TRBV27	TRBD1	-	TGTGCCAGCAGGCCGACAGGGGGACTTTCACCCCTCCACTTT	CASRPTGGLSPLHF
TRBJ2-1	TRBV18	TRBD2	-	TGTGCCAGCTCACTAGCGGGGGGGCCGATTGAGCAGTTCTTC	CASSLAGGPIEQFF
TRBJ1-3	TRBV27	-	-	TGTGCCAGCAGGAAGGCCTCGGGACGTGGAAACACCATATATTTT	CASRKASGRGNTIYF
TRBJ1-4	TRBV3-1/TRBV3-2	-	-	TGTGCCAGCAGCCAAGTCTACGGTCTTCGGGAAAAACTGTTTTTT	CASSQVYGLREKLFF
TRBJ1-2	TRBV5-6	-	-	TGTGCCAGCAGCTTGGTGGGAGGACAGTCAAGAAGTGGCTACACCTTC	CASSLVGGQSRSGYTF
TRBJ2-3	TRBV14	TRBD2	-	TGTGCCAGCAGCCAACCTGAATCTAGCGGGGGGCCAACCACAGATACGCAGTATTTT	CASSQPESSGGPTTDTQYF
TRBJ2-3	TRBV5-4	-	-	TGTGCCAGCAAAGCAGGGGGCACAGATACGCAGTATTTT	CASKAGGTDTQYF
TRBJ1-6	TRBV12-3/TRBV12-4	-	-	TGTGCCAGCAGTTTGCAGGGTAATTCACCCCTCCACTTT	CASSLQGNSPLHF
TRBJ1-3	TRBV6-2/TRBV6-3	-	-	TGTGCCAGCAGTTACTCCCGGAGCTCTGGAAACACCATATATTTT	CASSYSRSSGNTIYF
TRBJ1-1	TRBV19	-	-	TGTGCCAGTAGTATGGGCAGGGTGTCCACTGAAGCTTTCTTT	CASSMGRVSTEAFF
TRBJ1-2	TRBV5-1	-	once	TGCGCCAGCAGCGACTGGGGAAGTAACTATGGCTACACCTTC	CASSDWGSNYGYTF
TRBJ1-2	TRBV3-1/TRBV3-2	-	-	TGTGCCAGCAGCCCCCCCAGAGGTGGCTACACCTTC	CASSPPRGGYTF
TRBJ2-3	TRBV6-4	-	-	TGTGCCAGCAGTGACTCGGGGTTTAGCACAGATACGCAGTATTTT	CASSDSGFSTDTQYF
TRBJ2-3	TRBV29-1	TRBD1	-	TGCAGCGCGGGACAGGGCCAGGAGGATTTT	CSAGQGQEDF
TRBJ1-5	TRBV7-2	TRBD1	-	TGTGCCAGCAGCTTTTTCACAGGGGGCGCGTCGAATCAGCCCCAGCATTTT	CASSFFTGGASNQPQHF